The next 16 T cell receptor beta chains were all read from a single sample in a study of control samples from healthy donors and cancer patients. The assay was immunoSEQ multiplex PCR, and TCRdb's table has in-frame clones only and misses some. The table shows 40,000 or so clones, with around four fifths occurring only once. Material for sequencing was PBMCs. The receptors come from a woman in her fifties or sixties with lung cancer.

V is TRBV6-4 and J is TRBJ1-5; unclear D gene. This CDR3 is 13 amino acids long. CDR1 and CDR2 from the germline V gene are MRHNA and SNTAGT. The V gene lost 6 bases and the J gene lost 9 bases, with 15 bases spanning the gap. CDR3 amino acids: CASSLESRGPQHF. CDR3 nucleotides: TGTGCCAGCAGCCTGGAGTCTCGGGGGCCCCAGCATTTT.

V and J are TRBV6-2 or TRBV6-3 and TRBJ1-2, with 7 nucleotides matching TRBD1. This CDR3 spans 14 amino acids. The germline V gene has CDR1 MNHEY and CDR2 SVGEGT. V was pared by 6 bases and J by 7 bases, with 11 bases of the junction left unmatched. The CDR3, as DNA: TGTGCCAGCAGCAATCTAGGGGGCGCGAGTGGCTACACCTTC. It is translated as CASSNLGGASGYTF.

DNA of the CDR3: TGTGCCAGCAGTTACGATTTCAGACGGGTCACAGATACGCAGTATTTT. Its translation is CASSYDFRRVTDTQYF. The chain uses TRBV6-5 and TRBJ2-3, with D unclear. Trimming took off 2 bases at V and 2 bases at J, with 14 bases between the two ends. The CDR3 covers 16 residues. Germline V gene data show CDR1 as MNHEY and CDR2 as SVGAGI.

This rearrangement joins TRBV10-1 to TRBJ2-1; the D is unclear. Germline V lookup: CDR1 WNHNN, CDR2 SYGVQD (reference sequence). V lost 2 bases and J 0 bases, leaving 11 bases between the germline ends. The CDR3 contains 16 residues. The CDR3 here is CASSETGASSYNEQFF. The CDR3 nucleotides are TGCGCCAGCAGTGAGACCGGAGCCAGCTCCTACAATGAGCAGTTCTTC.

This chain joins TRBV7-2 and TRBJ2-7; 7 bases align to TRBD1. With 4 bases clipped from V and 0 bases from J, the junction kept 3 bases outside the gene matches. This CDR3 is built from 14 residues. Germline lookup yields CDR1 SGHTA and CDR2 FQGNSA. This chain's CDR3 is CASSSDRVSYEQYF. The CDR3 nucleotides are TGTGCCAGCAGCTCAGACAGGGTCTCCTACGAGCAGTACTTC.

The V gene is TRBV2, the J gene TRBJ2-3; the D gene could be TRBD1 or TRBD2 (6 bases each). The length of the CDR3 is 15 residues. From germline, CDR1 is SNHLY and CDR2 FYNNEI. Trimming removed 6 bases at V and 7 bases at J, with 20 bases between. CDR3 DNA sequence: TGTGCCAGCAGCCCTACGAACTTGGGGGGCAATACGCAGTATTTT. It codes for CASSPTNLGGNTQYF.

To note about this clone: One end of the junction is discordant with germline, which a read error may explain. This rearrangement joins TRBV20-1 to TRBJ1-2, with D uncertain. This CDR3 contains 11 residues. Germline V gives CDR1 DFQATT, CDR2 SNEGSKA (reference sequence). The CDR3 loop is CSASVGSREGF. CDR3 nucleotides: TGCAGTGCTAGTGTAGGTAGTCGAGAAGGCTTC.

The V call is TRBV6-2 or TRBV6-3, the J call TRBJ2-1, with TRBD2 matching over 14 bases. V was pared by 5 bases and J by 9 bases, with 12 bases of the junction left unmatched. This CDR3 comprises 17 residues. Germline values: CDR1 MNHEY, CDR2 SVGEGT. CDR3 bases: TGTGCCAGCAGTCCGTTCCCGACTAGCGGGGGGGGTCGTGAGCAGTTCTTC. Its protein is CASSPFPTSGGGREQFF.

V gene TRBV9 combines with J gene TRBJ2-3; D possibly corresponds to TRBD1 (6 bases). V was shortened by 2 bases and J by 2 bases, with 12 bases between the two germline ends. Germline V gives CDR1 SGDLS, CDR2 YYNGEE. This CDR3 has 15 residues. The DNA for the CDR3 is TGTGCCAGCAGCGTTTCAGGGGCCAACACAGATACGCAGTATTTT. This encodes CASSVSGANTDTQYF.

Only one count was recorded for this clone. V usage is TRBV4-1 and J usage is TRBJ1-1; tentatively, D is TRBD1 (5 bases). CDR1 MGHRA and CDR2 YSYEKL come from the germline V gene. This CDR3 has 14 residues. Trimming cost V 4 bases and J 1 base, with 10 bases left between them. This chain's CDR3 is CASSPGTANTEAFF. CDR3 DNA: TGCGCCAGCAGCCCTGGGACGGCGAACACTGAAGCTTTCTTT.

This clone was picked up a small number of times. The DNA for the CDR3 is TGTGCCAGCAGTGGACTTCTAGCGGGTGTCGTGTTCTTC. Its protein is CASSGLLAGVVFF. The chain joins TRBV6-2 or TRBV6-3 to TRBJ2-1; TRBD2 matches 8 bases. Germline V gene sequence: CDR1 MNHEY, CDR2 SVGEGT. The J segment lost 15 bases and the V segment lost 5 bases, leaving 12 bases of the junction unmatched. The CDR3 spans 13 residues.

The chain uses TRBV18 and TRBJ2-7; the D is unclear. The CDR3 loop spans 13 amino acids. Trimming stripped 3 bases from V and 5 bases from J, with 11 bases between. Germline CDR1 is KGHSH and CDR2 is LQKENI. The chain's CDR3 is CASSPSRQDEQYF. The CDR3 DNA is TGTGCCAGCTCACCTAGTCGGCAGGACGAGCAGTACTTC.

This chain uses TRBV3-1 (or the pseudogene TRBV3-2) with TRBJ1-1, with 7 bases matching TRBD1. The germline V gene encodes CDR1 LGHDT and CDR2 YNNKEL (reference sequence). Losses at the gene ends were 4 bases for V and 2 bases for J; bases not matched to a gene: 4. The CDR3 totals 14 residues. Here the CDR3 reads CASSPRDSNTEAFF. The CDR3 nucleotides are TGTGCCAGCAGCCCCCGGGACAGCAACACTGAAGCTTTCTTT.

The chain couples TRBV24-1 to TRBJ1-2; D is possibly TRBD1 (6 bases). Germline assignment: CDR1 KGHDR and CDR2 SFDVKD. The CDR3 contains 13 residues. V shed 4 bases and J shed 5 bases, with 10 bases lying between them. CDR3 sequence: CATSDLTGYGYTF. Written as DNA, the CDR3 is TGTGCCACCAGTGACCTAACAGGGTATGGCTACACCTTC.

The rearrangement uses TRBV19 and TRBJ2-7; 7 bases agree with TRBD1. CDR1 is LNHDA, CDR2 SQIVND, per germline (reference sequence). The CDR3 has 15 residues. With V trimmed by 5 bases and J by 4 bases, 11 bases remained unmatched. CDR3 nucleotides: TGTGCCAGTAGTGTGAAACAGGGGAGTCTTTACGAGCAGTACTTC. Encoded protein: CASSVKQGSLYEQYF.

The chain uses TRBV18 and TRBJ1-3; no definite D call. Germline V CDR1 and CDR2: KGHSH, LQKENI. Between the trimmed V and J ends, which lost 2 bases and 2 bases, there was a span of 13 bases. The CDR3 contains 16 residues. The CDR3 region has the DNA TGTGCCAGCTCACCAATGTCGGGAGGGACTGGAAACACCATATATTTT. It is translated as CASSPMSGGTGNTIYF.